A selection of T cell receptor beta chains follows, all from one sample in a study of blood T cell repertoires in COVID-19. Assay used: immunoSEQ multiplex PCR; TCRdb lists only in-frame clones, some missing. The sample lists 430,000 or so clones; about 88% were seen once. The specimen was PBMCs or T cells enriched from blood (not recorded which). The receptors derive from a woman younger than 35 who had been exposed to COVID-19. Both conserved end residues are part of each CDR3. The D gene is left open where the match is weak. Expanded clones are given a class, and other clones once, few, many or no size at all.

TRBD1	TRBV7-2	TRBJ2-7	NA	TGTGCCAGCAGCTTAGTCGGCGCTGGGACAGCAAACTCCTACGAGCAGTACTTC	CASSLVGAGTANSYEQYF
NA	TRBV11-2	TRBJ1-1	NA	TGTGCCAGCAGCTCTTCCGTCAGGGGAACTGAAGCTTTCTTT	CASSSSVRGTEAFF
NA	TRBV27	TRBJ2-1	NA	TGTGCCAGCAGTTTTGCCGGCAGGGCCTATGAGCAGTTCTTC	CASSFAGRAYEQFF
TRBD1	TRBV7-8	TRBJ1-2	NA	TGTGCCAGCAGAGAACAGGGGGCGGGGTATGGCTACACCTTC	CASREQGAGYGYTF
TRBD2	TRBV5-4	TRBJ2-1	NA	TGTGCCAGCAGCTTGGCGAGCGGGGGCTACAATGAGCAGTTCTTC	CASSLASGGYNEQFF
TRBD2	TRBV6-5	TRBJ2-7	once	TGTGCCAGCAGTTACAGCGGGAGCTCCTACGAGCAGTACTTC	CASSYSGSSYEQYF
NA	TRBV7-2	TRBJ1-1	NA	TGTGCCAGCAGCTCGAGAGGGGACACAATGAACACTGAAGCTTTCTTT	CASSSRGDTMNTEAFF
TRBD2	TRBV3-1/TRBV3-2	TRBJ2-3	NA	TGTGCCAGCAGCCCCCAGCGGGGGGGCCCACACCGGGCAGATACGCAGTATTTT	CASSPQRGGPHRADTQYF
TRBD1	TRBV25-1	TRBJ2-7	NA	TGTGCCAGCAGTCCGGGACAGGGGAGCTACGAGCAGTACTTC	CASSPGQGSYEQYF
TRBD2	TRBV7-2	TRBJ2-1	NA	TGTGCCAGCAGCTTACAGGGACTAGCGGGATCGAGTGAGCAGTTCTTC	CASSLQGLAGSSEQFF
TRBD2	TRBV19	TRBJ2-7	once	TGTGCCAGTAGTAGACTAGCGGGAGGCGCCTACGAGCAGTACTTC	CASSRLAGGAYEQYF
NA	TRBV25-1	TRBJ2-7	NA	TGTGCCAGCAGTGATATTGAGAGCTACGAGCAGTACTTC	CASSDIESYEQYF
TRBD1	TRBV6-5	TRBJ2-7	NA	TGTGCCAGCAGACCACCTTTGACAGGGGCCAACGAGCAGTACTTC	CASRPPLTGANEQYF
TRBD1	TRBV9	TRBJ1-4	NA	TGTGCCAGCAGCGTCGGGGGACAGGGGCATGAAAAACTGTTTTTT	CASSVGGQGHEKLFF
TRBD2	TRBV13	TRBJ2-7	NA	TGTGCCAGCACATCGTTGGGCGGGGGGGTCTACGAGCAGTACTTC	CASTSLGGGVYEQYF
NA	TRBV25-1	TRBJ1-5	NA	TGTGCCAGCATGGGACAAGGGAACAATCAGCCCCAGCATTTT	CASMGQGNNQPQHF
NA	TRBV19	TRBJ1-2	NA	TGTGCCAGTAGTATTGGGCGAAGCAACTATGGCTACACCTTC	CASSIGRSNYGYTF
NA	TRBV11-3	TRBJ2-7	NA	TGTGCCAGCAGCTTAGCTTTGGAGTACGAGCAGTACTTC	CASSLALEYEQYF
NA	TRBV15	TRBJ1-1	NA	TGTGCCACCAGCAGAGATAAGGGACTTCGGAACACTGAAGCTTTCTTT	CATSRDKGLRNTEAFF
NA	TRBV5-8	TRBJ1-6	once	TGTGCCAGCAGCTTGGATCGCGCTTCACCCCTCCACTTT	CASSLDRASPLHF
TRBD2	TRBV3-1/TRBV3-2	TRBJ2-1	NA	TGTGCCAGCAGCCCCCCGGGACTAGCAGAGCTCAATGAGCAGTTCTTC	CASSPPGLAELNEQFF
TRBD1	TRBV5-1	TRBJ2-7	NA	TGCGCCAGCAGCCAGCTGGAGACAGGGGGCTTCGAGCAGTACTTC	CASSQLETGGFEQYF
TRBD2	TRBV5-1	TRBJ2-7	NA	TGCGCCAGCAGCGAAACTAGCGGGAGTGGCGAGCAGTACTTC	CASSETSGSGEQYF
NA	TRBV5-8	TRBJ2-7	NA	TGTGCCAGCAGCTTGGGTCGGGACTACGAGCAGTACTTC	CASSLGRDYEQYF
TRBD1	TRBV27	TRBJ2-6	NA	TGTGCCAGCAGTTGGAGACAGGGGGGCTCTGGGGCCAACGTCCTGACTTTC	CASSWRQGGSGANVLTF
NA	TRBV5-4	TRBJ1-2	NA	TGTGCCAGCAGTCTCGGGGGTGATGGCTACACCTTC	CASSLGGDGYTF
TRBD2	TRBV20-1	TRBJ2-1	NA	TGCAGTGCTAGTCTAGCGGGGGCCGCCTACAATGAGCAGTTCTTC	CSASLAGAAYNEQFF
NA	TRBV9	TRBJ2-7	NA	TGTGCCAGCAGCGTAGCTCCGGCCTACGAGCAGTACTTC	CASSVAPAYEQYF
TRBD1	TRBV2	TRBJ2-1	NA	TGTGCCAGCAGCGCGACAGGGATTGTGGGCAATGAGCAGTTCTTC	CASSATGIVGNEQFF
TRBD2	TRBV28	TRBJ2-7	NA	TGTGCCAGCAGTTTGGATCGATGGCGGGAGGGGGAGAACGAGCAGTACTTC	CASSLDRWREGENEQYF
NA	TRBV7-2	TRBJ1-5	once	TGTGCCAGCAGCCCCCTGGAGCCCTCCTATAGCAATCAGCCCCAGCATTTT	CASSPLEPSYSNQPQHF
NA	TRBV5-1	TRBJ2-3	NA	TGCGCCACCGGAGATCAGGTACAGGGAGATACGCAGTATTTT	CATGDQVQGDTQYF
NA	TRBV7-9	TRBJ2-1	NA	TGTGCCAGCAGCTTAGCGGGAGTCAGTGAGCAGTTCTTC	CASSLAGVSEQFF
TRBD1	TRBV2	TRBJ1-2	NA	TGTGCCAGCAGTGAAGGGCAGGGGGCTGCCTATGGCTACACCTTC	CASSEGQGAAYGYTF
NA	TRBV7-9	TRBJ1-6	NA	TGTGCCAGCAGCTTGACACTTACTAATTCACCCCTCCACTTT	CASSLTLTNSPLHF
NA	TRBV4-1	TRBJ1-4	NA	TGCGCCAGCAGCCAGAACCAGGGGTTTAATGAAAAACTGTTTTTT	CASSQNQGFNEKLFF
TRBD1	TRBV28	TRBJ1-4	NA	TGTGCCAGCAGTTCGACAGGGCCTAATGAAAAACTGTTTTTT	CASSSTGPNEKLFF
TRBD1	TRBV15	TRBJ2-7	NA	TGTGCCACCAGCGTACTGCAGGGGGCCTACGAGCAGTACTTC	CATSVLQGAYEQYF
NA	TRBV27	TRBJ2-5	NA	TGTGCCAGCAGTTTATACTGGAACCCTAGGGGAGAGACCCAGTACTTC	CASSLYWNPRGETQYF
NA	TRBV5-6	TRBJ2-5	NA	TGTGCCAGCAGCAAAGTTGACAGACAAGAGACCCAGTACTTC	CASSKVDRQETQYF
TRBD1	TRBV28	TRBJ2-2	NA	TGTGCCAGCAGTTTACCGGGACAGACGAACACCGGGGAGCTGTTTTTT	CASSLPGQTNTGELFF
NA	TRBV11-2	TRBJ1-6	NA	TGTGCCAGCAGCGATTCGGGTCCCCTCCACTTT	CASSDSGPLHF
TRBD2	TRBV14	TRBJ2-7	NA	TGTGCCAGCAGAAAGACGGGAGGGTCCCACGAGCAGTACTTC	CASRKTGGSHEQYF
TRBD2	TRBV5-6	TRBJ2-5	NA	TGTGCCAGCAGATATACTAGCGTTACCGGAGAGACCCAGTACTTC	CASRYTSVTGETQYF
TRBD1	TRBV9	TRBJ2-7	NA	TGTGCCAGCAGCGTACAGGGGGCTAATGGAGAGCAGTACTTC	CASSVQGANGEQYF
NA	TRBV10-2	TRBJ1-6	NA	TGCGCCAGCAGTGAAATACAGGGAACTGGTTCACCCCTCCACTTT	CASSEIQGTGSPLHF
TRBD2	TRBV19	TRBJ2-1	once	TGTGCCAGTAGTATGGGTAGCGGGTTCTACAATGAGCAGTTCTTC	CASSMGSGFYNEQFF
TRBD1	TRBV18	TRBJ1-6	NA	TGTGCCAGCTCACCCGGGACAGGGAATTCACCCCTCCACTTT	CASSPGTGNSPLHF